This entry lists 5 T cell receptor beta chains sequenced from one sample in a study of a mutant IDH1 vaccine in newly diagnosed glioma. The time point here: week 23, last vaccination. Topical imiquimod was applied with each vaccine dose, which held 300 ug of mutant IDH1 20-mer peptide. Their antigens remain unidentified. This table comes from immunoSEQ multiplex PCR, and its TCRdb copy is limited to in-frame clones, with some not included. In the table there are roughly 38,000 clones, around four fifths of which are singletons. Sequencing used PBMCs, obtained from a glioma patient whose treatment included an IDH1 peptide vaccine. Receptor source: a man aged 50 or older with glioma.

V is TRBV6-5 and J is TRBJ2-3, with TRBD2 matching over 8 bases. The V gene end was trimmed by 0 bases and the J gene end by 5 bases; junction bases not matched to a gene: 7. Per the germline V gene, CDR1 is MNHEY and CDR2 is SVGAGI. This CDR3 is built from 16 residues. CDR3 amino acids: CASSYSRWLAGDTQYF. Here the CDR3 DNA reads TGTGCCAGCAGTTACTCGAGATGGCTAGCGGGAGATACGCAGTATTTT.

This rearrangement joins TRBV30 to TRBJ1-5, with D unresolved. This CDR3 has 14 amino acids. Germline V gene lookup returns CDR1 GTSNPN and CDR2 SVGIG (reference sequence). V was shortened by 5 bases and J by 1 base, with 12 bases between the two germline ends. CDR3 amino acids: CAWGGYPSNQPQHF. CDR3 coding DNA: TGTGCCTGGGGCGGTTATCCCAGCAATCAGCCCCAGCATTTT.

The rearrangement uses TRBV7-3 and TRBJ2-1, with D possibly called TRBD1 or TRBD2 (6 bases each). The length of the CDR3 is 14 residues. Deletions cut 4 bases from V and 2 bases from J, with 9 bases between. Germline assignment: CDR1 SGHTA and CDR2 FQGTGA. The CDR3 here is CASSSRGPYNEQFF. Written as DNA, the CDR3 is TGTGCCAGCAGCTCCCGGGGGCCCTACAATGAGCAGTTCTTC.

V usage is TRBV19 and J usage is TRBJ2-5, with D possibly being TRBD1 (6 bases). V was cut by 5 bases and J by 5 bases, with 12 bases left in between. CDR1 and CDR2 (germline): LNHDA, SQIVND (reference sequence). The length of the CDR3 is 13 residues. The CDR3 sequence: CASSPQGWETQYF. The CDR3 nucleotides read TGTGCCAGTAGTCCACAGGGTTGGGAGACCCAGTACTTC.

This chain joins TRBV30 and TRBJ2-2, with TRBD1 as a possible D gene (5 bases). Trimming stripped 3 bases from V and 4 bases from J, with 12 bases between. Per germline, CDR1 GTSNPN and CDR2 SVGIG (reference sequence). The CDR3 totals 14 residues. The CDR3 sequence is CAWRDTRVTGELFF. The CDR3 DNA sequence: TGTGCCTGGAGGGACACCAGGGTCACCGGGGAGCTGTTTTTT.